In this sample, the clone carrying this T cell receptor (beta chain) turned up once. What it binds is not known. The data belong to a study of lymphopenia after photon versus proton radiotherapy. Whole-study findings and limits: Better survival with proton therapy was suggested as possible, not demonstrated. A bigger post-nadir fall in TCR diversity correlated inversely with survival time in deceased patients. Photon-treated patients lost naive T cells and TCR diversity; proton-treated stayed stable. After lymphocyte nadir, photon-treated repertoires showed oligoclonal expansion, especially CD8+ Temra.

The V segment lost 5 bases and the J segment 3 bases; nucleotides outside the gene matches: 7. Germline loops: CDR1 SNHLY, CDR2 FYNNEI. The CDR3 contains 15 residues. This table comes from immunoSEQ multiplex PCR, and its TCRdb copy is limited to in-frame clones, with some not included. The table has 25,000 to 30,000 clones, around nine tenths seen once. The receptor was derived from a woman in her sixties or seventies with cholangiocarcinoma. Some clones in this sample may be carry-over from other donors' samples. The sequencing here drew on peripheral blood, taken from a patient treated with proton-based radiotherapy. This chain uses TRBV2 with TRBJ2-1; 7 positions match TRBD2. For the CDR3, the DNA is TGTGCCAGCAGTTCCCGCGGGAGCGGCTACAATGAGCAGTTCTTC. Translated: CASSSRGSGYNEQFF.